This record covers a single TCR beta chain. The data were taken from a study of blood T cell repertoires in COVID-19. The wider study: Spain, Italy and the United States supplied samples that represented acute and convalescent COVID-19. T cells, B-cell-depleted T cells, or PBMCs supplied cDNA or gDNA.

In the authors' workflow: The assay estimated nucleated cells by amplifying reference gene primers. The table came from immunoSEQ multiplex PCR; TCRdb's copy has only in-frame clones and leaves some out. V and J calls and clone size are those listed in that table; D and trimming were worked out from the DNA. The table shows about 62,000 clones, with 85% to 90% occurring only once. The germline V and J ends were trimmed by 3 bases and 8 bases, with 12 bases remaining between them. The CDR3 has 12 amino acids. The V gene's germline CDR1 is GTSNPN and CDR2 SVGIG (reference sequence). The receptor was isolated from a woman aged 55-70 years with COVID-19, enrolled during active disease. The source material was peripheral blood. The rearrangement uses TRBV30 and TRBJ2-3; tentative D call: TRBD2 (6 bases). In nucleotides, the CDR3 is TGTGCCTGGAGGGGTCCGGAGGGTACGCAGTATTTT. This gives the protein CAWRGPEGTQYF. Supplemented by reference TRBV30 and TRBJ2-3, the full variable domain reads SQTIHQWPATLVQPVGSPLSLECTVEGTSNPNLYWYRQAAGRGLQLLFYSVGIGQISSEVPQNLSASRPQDRQFILSSKKLLLSDSGFYLCAWRGPEGTQYFGPGTRLTVL.